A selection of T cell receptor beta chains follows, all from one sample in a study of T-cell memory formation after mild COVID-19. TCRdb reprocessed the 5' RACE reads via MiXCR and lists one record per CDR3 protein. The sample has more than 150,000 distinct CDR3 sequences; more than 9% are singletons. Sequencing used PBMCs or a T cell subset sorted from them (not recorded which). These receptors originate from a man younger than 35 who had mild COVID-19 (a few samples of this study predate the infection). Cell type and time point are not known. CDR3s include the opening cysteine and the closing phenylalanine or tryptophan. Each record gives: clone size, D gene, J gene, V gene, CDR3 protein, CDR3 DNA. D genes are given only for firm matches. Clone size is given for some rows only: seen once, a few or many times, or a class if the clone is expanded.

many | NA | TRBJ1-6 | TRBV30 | CAWSSSYNSPLHF | TGTGCCTGGAGCAGCTCCTATAATTCACCCCTCCACTTT
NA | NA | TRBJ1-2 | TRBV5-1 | CASSLYGDYGYTF | TGCGCCAGCAGCTTGTACGGGGACTATGGCTACACCTTC
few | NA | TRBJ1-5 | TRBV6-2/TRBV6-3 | CASTGPYQPQHF | TGTGCCAGCACGGGACCCTATCAGCCCCAGCATTTT
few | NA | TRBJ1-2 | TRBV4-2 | CASSQEGGDSYGYTF | TGTGCCAGCAGCCAAGAAGGAGGGGATTCATATGGCTACACCTTC
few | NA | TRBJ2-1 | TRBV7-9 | CASSWGSGFEQFF | TGTGCCAGCAGCTGGGGGAGCGGGTTTGAGCAGTTCTTC
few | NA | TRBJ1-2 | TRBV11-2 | CASSLDPGAYGYTF | TGTGCCAGCAGCTTAGATCCAGGGGCCTATGGCTACACCTTC
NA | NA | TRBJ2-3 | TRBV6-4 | CATKPFFGTDTQYF | TGTGCCACCAAACCGTTTTTTGGCACAGATACGCAGTATTTT
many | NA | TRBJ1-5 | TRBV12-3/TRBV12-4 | CASSLKGPQHF | TGTGCCAGCAGTTTAAAAGGACCCCAGCATTTT
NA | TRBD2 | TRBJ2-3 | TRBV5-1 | CASSFRAGGPADTQYF | TGCGCCAGCAGCTTCAGAGCGGGGGGGCCGGCAGATACGCAGTATTTT
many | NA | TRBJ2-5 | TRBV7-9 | CASRQEETQYF | TGTGCCAGCAGACAGGAGGAGACCCAGTACTTC
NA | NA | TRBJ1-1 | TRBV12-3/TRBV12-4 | CASRRDGVREAFF | TGTGCCAGCAGACGGGACGGGGTGAGAGAAGCTTTCTTT
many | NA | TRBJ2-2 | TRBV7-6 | CASSPRGAGELFF | TGTGCCAGCAGCCCCCGTGGGGCCGGGGAGCTGTTTTTT
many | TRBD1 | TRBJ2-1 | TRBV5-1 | CASRPGTGGNEQFF | TGCGCCAGCAGACCCGGGACAGGGGGAAATGAGCAGTTCTTC
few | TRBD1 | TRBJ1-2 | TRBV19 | CASSLRQGADGYTF | TGTGCCAGTAGCTTACGACAGGGGGCGGATGGCTACACCTTC
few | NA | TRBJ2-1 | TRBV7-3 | CASSPTGGSSYNEQFF | TGTGCCAGCAGCCCGACGGGCGGAAGCTCCTACAATGAGCAGTTCTTC
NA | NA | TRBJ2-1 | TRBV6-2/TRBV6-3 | CASSYKGMSYNEQFF | TGTGCCAGCAGTTACAAGGGGATGAGCTACAATGAGCAGTTCTTC
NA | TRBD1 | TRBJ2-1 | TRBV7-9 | CASSFMGQGRNEQFF | TGTGCCAGCAGCTTCATGGGACAGGGAAGGAATGAGCAGTTCTTC
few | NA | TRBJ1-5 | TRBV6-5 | CASSYDGGDNQPQHF | TGTGCCAGCAGTTACGATGGGGGAGACAATCAGCCCCAGCATTTT
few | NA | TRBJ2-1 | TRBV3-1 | CASSQDGAGAWNEQFF | TGTGCCAGCAGCCAAGATGGTGCGGGGGCCTGGAATGAGCAGTTCTTC
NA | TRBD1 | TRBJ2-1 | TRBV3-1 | CASRGTGSGEQFF | TGTGCCAGCAGAGGGACAGGGTCCGGTGAGCAGTTCTTC
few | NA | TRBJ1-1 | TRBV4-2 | CASSHRANTEAFF | TGTGCCAGCAGTCACCGGGCGAACACTGAAGCTTTCTTT
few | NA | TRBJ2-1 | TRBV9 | CASSVVRGSSYNEQFF | TGTGCCAGCAGCGTAGTACGTGGGAGCTCCTACAATGAGCAGTTCTTC
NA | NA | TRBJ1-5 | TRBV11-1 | CASSLGGFNQPQHF | TGTGCCAGCAGCTTAGGGGGGTTCAATCAGCCCCAGCATTTT
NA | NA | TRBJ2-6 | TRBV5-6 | CASSLSDPNVLTF | TGTGCCAGCAGCTTGAGTGATCCCAACGTCCTGACTTTC
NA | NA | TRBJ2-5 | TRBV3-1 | CASNEGGETQYF | TGTGCCAGCAACGAGGGCGGGGAGACCCAGTACTTC
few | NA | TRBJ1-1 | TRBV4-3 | CASSEMTVYGRTFF | TGCGCCAGCTCGGAAATGACAGTCTACGGAAGAACTTTCTTT
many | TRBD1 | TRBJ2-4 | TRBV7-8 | CASSRDRGNIQYF | TGTGCCAGCAGCCGGGACAGGGGTAACATTCAGTACTTC
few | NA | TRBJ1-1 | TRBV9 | CASSVGGHLNTEAFF | TGTGCCAGCAGCGTAGGGGGACATCTGAACACTGAAGCTTTCTTT
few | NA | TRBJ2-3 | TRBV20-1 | CSATVGGDTDTQYF | TGCAGTGCTACAGTCGGCGGGGACACAGATACGCAGTATTTT
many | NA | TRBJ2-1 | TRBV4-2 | CASSQPGQIEQFF | TGTGCCAGCAGCCAACCCGGACAAATTGAGCAGTTCTTC
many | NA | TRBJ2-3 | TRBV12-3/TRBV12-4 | CASSDEADTQYF | TGTGCCAGCTCGGACGAGGCAGATACGCAGTATTTT
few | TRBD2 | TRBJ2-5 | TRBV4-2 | CASSQGGGGETQYF | TGTGCCAGCAGCCAAGGCGGGGGAGGGGAGACCCAGTACTTC
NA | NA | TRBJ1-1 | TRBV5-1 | CASSSTGTILEAFF | TGCGCCAGCAGCTCCACCGGGACAATTCTTGAAGCTTTCTTT
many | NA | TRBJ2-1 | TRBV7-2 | CASSLIFGVQFF | TGTGCCAGCAGCCTGATCTTCGGGGTTCAGTTCTTC
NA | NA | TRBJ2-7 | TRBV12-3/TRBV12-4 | CASSFAVSYEQYF | TGTGCCAGCAGTTTTGCAGTCTCCTACGAGCAGTACTTC